This T cell receptor beta chain was sequenced during a study of cytomegalovirus exposure and HLA in healthy donors. Study-level background: The study placed 80% to 85% of its approximately 400 genotyped donors in the Caucasian-associated ancestry cluster. Overall study results and limits: Using the classifier, cytomegalovirus status was reportedly diagnosed with high specificity and sensitivity. Associated with cytomegalovirus, according to the listing, were fewer than 200 TCR beta chains.

CDR3 size: 15 residues. The germline V gene has CDR1 SGHAT and CDR2 FQNNGV. V gave up 0 bases and J gave up 7 bases, with 15 bases separating them. A remark on this clone: The antigen is not known.

Use of 60 Vbeta and 13 Jbeta primers characterized the PCR. Profiled with immunoSEQ multiplex PCR; TCRdb holds only in-frame clones, not every one. The table includes 130,000 or so clones, under 85% detected once. The sample taken for sequencing was PBMCs. This clonotype was obtained from a male donor in good health and CMV-seropositive. This chain joins TRBV11-2 and TRBJ2-5, with a tentative D call TRBD2 (6 bases). CDR3 sequence (DNA): TGTGCCAGCAGCTTAGATCGGGCGCGGGGAGGGACCCAGTACTTC. Its protein is CASSLDRARGGTQYF.